The source of this T cell receptor beta chain is a study of blood T cells in healthy people across ages. Study findings and constraints: The percentage of naive T cells correlated strongly with TCR beta diversity. TCR beta diversity per million T cells fell roughly linearly with age. The study regarded diversity estimates from one million T cells as underestimates.

J lost 5 bases, V lost 4 bases, and 7 bases had no gene match. CDR3 size: 14 residues. CDR1 and CDR2 from the germline V gene are SGHRS and YFSETQ. Combining a sample-barcoded 5' primer with a J-beta primer mix, a second PCR ran for roughly 7 to 12 cycles. TCRdb re-derived calls from the 5' RACE reads in MiXCR, one entry per CDR3 protein. Of roughly 1.4 million distinct CDR3 sequences listed, 55% to 75% are singletons. There were at least 6 micrograms of total RNA extracted from every sample. Worth noting for this clonotype: Its antigen is unidentified.

The sequence was collected from a man aged 18 to 29 in good health. The chain links TRBV5-1 to TRBJ1-1, with 8 bases lining up with TRBD1. Input material: blood. The CDR3 bases are TGCGCCAGCAGCCTGGACAGGGCAACGACTGAAGCTTTCTTT. Amino acid sequence: CASSLDRATTEAFF. The whole variable domain, filled in from reference TRBV5-1 and TRBJ1-1, reads KAGVTQTPRYLIKTRGQQVTLSCSPISGHRSVSWYQQTPGQGLQFLFEYFSETQRNKGNFPGRFSGRQFSNSRSEMNVSTLELGDSALYLCASSLDRATTEAFFGQGTRLTVV.